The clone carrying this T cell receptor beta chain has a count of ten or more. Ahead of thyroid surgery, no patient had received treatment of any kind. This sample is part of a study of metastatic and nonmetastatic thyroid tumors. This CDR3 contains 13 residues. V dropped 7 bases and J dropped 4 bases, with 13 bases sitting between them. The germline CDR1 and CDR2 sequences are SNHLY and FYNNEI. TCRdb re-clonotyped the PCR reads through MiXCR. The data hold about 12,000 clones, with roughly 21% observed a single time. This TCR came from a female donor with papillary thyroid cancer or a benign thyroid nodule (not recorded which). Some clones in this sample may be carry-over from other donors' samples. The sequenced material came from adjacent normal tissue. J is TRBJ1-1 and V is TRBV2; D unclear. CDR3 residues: CASKGTQITEAFF. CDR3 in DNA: TGTGCCAGCAAAGGTACACAGATCACTGAAGCTTTCTTT.